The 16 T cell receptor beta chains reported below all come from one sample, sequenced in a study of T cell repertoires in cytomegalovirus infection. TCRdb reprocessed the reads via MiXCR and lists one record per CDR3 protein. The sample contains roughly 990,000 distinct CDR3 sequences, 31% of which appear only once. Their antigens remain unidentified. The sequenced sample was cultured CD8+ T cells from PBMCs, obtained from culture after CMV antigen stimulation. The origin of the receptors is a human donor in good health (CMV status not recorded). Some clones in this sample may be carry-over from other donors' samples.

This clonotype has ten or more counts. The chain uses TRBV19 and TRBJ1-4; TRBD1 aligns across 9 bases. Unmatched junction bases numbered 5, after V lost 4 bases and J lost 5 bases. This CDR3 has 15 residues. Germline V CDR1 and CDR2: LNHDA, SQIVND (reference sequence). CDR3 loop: CASSTPGQGNEKLFF. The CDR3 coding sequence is TGTGCCAGTAGTACTCCGGGACAGGGAAATGAAAAACTGTTTTTT.

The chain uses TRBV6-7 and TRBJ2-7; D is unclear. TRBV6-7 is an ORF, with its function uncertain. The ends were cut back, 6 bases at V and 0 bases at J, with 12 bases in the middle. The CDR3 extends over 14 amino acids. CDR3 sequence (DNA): TGTGCCAGCAGCCTCCGGATTAGCTCCTACGAGCAGTACTTC. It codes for CASSLRISSYEQYF.

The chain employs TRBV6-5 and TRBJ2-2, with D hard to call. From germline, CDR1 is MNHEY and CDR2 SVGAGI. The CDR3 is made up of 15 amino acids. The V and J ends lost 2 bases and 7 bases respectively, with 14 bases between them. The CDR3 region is CASSYGTLSGGELFF. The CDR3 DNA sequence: TGTGCCAGCAGTTACGGAACCCTAAGTGGCGGGGAGCTGTTTTTT.

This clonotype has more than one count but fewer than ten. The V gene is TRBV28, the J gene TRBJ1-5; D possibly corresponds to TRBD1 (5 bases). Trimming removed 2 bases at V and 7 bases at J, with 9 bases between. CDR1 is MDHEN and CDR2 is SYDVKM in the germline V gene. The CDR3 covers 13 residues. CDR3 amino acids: CASSLTGKQPQHF. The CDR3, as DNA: TGTGCCAGCAGTTTAACAGGAAAACAGCCCCAGCATTTT.

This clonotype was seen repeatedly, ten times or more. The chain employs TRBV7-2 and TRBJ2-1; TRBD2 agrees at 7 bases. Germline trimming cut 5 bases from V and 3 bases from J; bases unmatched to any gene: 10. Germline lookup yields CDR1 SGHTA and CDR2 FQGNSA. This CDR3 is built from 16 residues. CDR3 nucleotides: TGTGCCAGCAGCCCTAGCGGCTACAGATACTACAATGAGCAGTTCTTC. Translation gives CASSPSGYRYYNEQFF.

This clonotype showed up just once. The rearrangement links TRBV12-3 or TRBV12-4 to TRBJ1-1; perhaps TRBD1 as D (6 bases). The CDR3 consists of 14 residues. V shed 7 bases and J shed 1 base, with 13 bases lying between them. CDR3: CASTKNRANTEAFF. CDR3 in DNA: TGTGCCAGCACCAAAAACAGGGCGAACACTGAAGCTTTCTTT.

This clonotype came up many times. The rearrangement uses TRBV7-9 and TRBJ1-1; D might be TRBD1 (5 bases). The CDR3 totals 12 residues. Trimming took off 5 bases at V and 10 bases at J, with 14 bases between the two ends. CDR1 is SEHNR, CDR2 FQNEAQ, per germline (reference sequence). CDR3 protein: CASSPTAVRAFF. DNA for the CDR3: TGTGCCAGCAGCCCGACAGCAGTTCGAGCTTTCTTT. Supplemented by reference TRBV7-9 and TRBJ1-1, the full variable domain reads DTGVSQNPRHKITKRGQNVTFRCDPISEHNRLYWYRQTLGQGPEFLTYFQNEAQLEKSRLLSDRFSAERPKGSFSTLEIQRTEQGDSAMYLCASSPTAVRAFFGQGTRLTVV.

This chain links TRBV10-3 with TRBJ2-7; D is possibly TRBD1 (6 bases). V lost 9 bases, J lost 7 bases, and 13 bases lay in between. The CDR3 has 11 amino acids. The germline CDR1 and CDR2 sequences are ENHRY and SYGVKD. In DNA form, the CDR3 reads TGTGCCATACTGACAGGTCGGGAGCAGTACTTC. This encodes CAILTGREQYF.

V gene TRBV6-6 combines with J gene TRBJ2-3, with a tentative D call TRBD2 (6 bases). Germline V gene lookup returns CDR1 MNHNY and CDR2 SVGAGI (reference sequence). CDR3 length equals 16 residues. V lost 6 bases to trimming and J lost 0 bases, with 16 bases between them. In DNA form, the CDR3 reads TGTGCCAGCAGGATCTCCCTTAGCGGAAGCACAGATACGCAGTATTTT. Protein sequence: CASRISLSGSTDTQYF.

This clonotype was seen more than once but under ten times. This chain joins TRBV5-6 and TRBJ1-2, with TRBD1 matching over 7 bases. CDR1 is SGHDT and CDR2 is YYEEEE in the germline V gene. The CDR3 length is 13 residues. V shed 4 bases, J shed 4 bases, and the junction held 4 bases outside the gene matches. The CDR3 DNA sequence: TGTGCCAGCAGCCTGGACAGGCCCTATGGCTACACCTTC. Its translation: CASSLDRPYGYTF.

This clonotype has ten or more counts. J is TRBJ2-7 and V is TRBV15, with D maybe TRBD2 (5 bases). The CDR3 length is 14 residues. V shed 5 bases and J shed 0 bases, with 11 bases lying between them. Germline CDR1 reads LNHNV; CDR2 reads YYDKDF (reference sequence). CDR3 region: CATSPRELSYEQYF. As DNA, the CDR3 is TGTGCCACCAGCCCCCGGGAACTCTCCTACGAGCAGTACTTC.

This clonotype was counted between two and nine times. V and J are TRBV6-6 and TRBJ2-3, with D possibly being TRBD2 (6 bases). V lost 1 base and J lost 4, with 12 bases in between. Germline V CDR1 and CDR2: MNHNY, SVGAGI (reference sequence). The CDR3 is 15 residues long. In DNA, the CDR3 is TGTGCCAGCAGTTACTTCAAACTAGCCTCAGATACGCAGTATTTT. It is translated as CASSYFKLASDTQYF.

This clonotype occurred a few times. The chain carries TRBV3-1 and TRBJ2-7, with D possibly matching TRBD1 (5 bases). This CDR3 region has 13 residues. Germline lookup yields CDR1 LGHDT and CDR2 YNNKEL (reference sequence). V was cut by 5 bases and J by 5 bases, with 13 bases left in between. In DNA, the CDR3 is TGTGCCAGCAGCGTAAGACAGCTGCACGAGCAGTACTTC. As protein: CASSVRQLHEQYF.

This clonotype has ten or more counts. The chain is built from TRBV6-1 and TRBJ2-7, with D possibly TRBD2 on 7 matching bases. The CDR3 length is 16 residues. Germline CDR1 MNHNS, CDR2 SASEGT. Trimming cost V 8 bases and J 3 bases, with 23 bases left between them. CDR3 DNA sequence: TGTGCCAGCTACGGTGCGAAAGGGGGGGCCGACTACGAGCAGTACTTC. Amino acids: CASYGAKGGADYEQYF.

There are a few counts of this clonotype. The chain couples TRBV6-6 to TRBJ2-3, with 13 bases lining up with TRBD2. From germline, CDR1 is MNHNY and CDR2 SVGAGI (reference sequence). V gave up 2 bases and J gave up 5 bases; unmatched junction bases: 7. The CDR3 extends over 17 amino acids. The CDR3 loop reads CASSYQLAGGTLDTQYF. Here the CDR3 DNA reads TGTGCCAGCAGTTACCAACTAGCGGGGGGGACCTTAGATACGCAGTATTTT.

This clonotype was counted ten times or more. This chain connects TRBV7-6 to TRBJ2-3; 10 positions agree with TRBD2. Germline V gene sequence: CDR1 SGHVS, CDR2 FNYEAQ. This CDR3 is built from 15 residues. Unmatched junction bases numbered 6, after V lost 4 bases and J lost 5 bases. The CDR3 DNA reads TGTGCCAGCAGCTCTGTAGCGGGGGGCCTAGATACGCAGTATTTT. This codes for CASSSVAGGLDTQYF.